This TCR beta chain is drawn from a study of tumor-infiltrating lymphocytes in localized non-small cell lung cancer. Study-level background: Several tumor histologies, both smoking statuses, and some post-neoadjuvant chemotherapy samples were included. The study's findings and limits: Each assay used a separate piece of the same tissue.

Worth noting for this clone: Its antigen is currently unknown.

The length of the CDR3 is 16 residues. The germline V and J ends were trimmed by 1 base and 0 bases, with 7 bases remaining between them. CDR1 is MGHRA and CDR2 is YSYEKL in the germline V gene. Method: immunoSEQ multiplex PCR; TCRdb's copy keeps in-frame clones and lacks some. The top ten hold approximately 6% of the sample, which has fewer than 20,000 clones, 69% seen once. The rearrangement links TRBV4-1 to TRBJ2-6; D call uncertain. The sequence came from a human donor with non-small cell lung cancer. The sample was lung tumor tissue. The CDR3 sequence is CASSQGHNSGANVLTF. The CDR3 DNA is TGCGCCAGCAGCCAAGGTCATAACTCTGGGGCCAACGTCCTGACTTTC.